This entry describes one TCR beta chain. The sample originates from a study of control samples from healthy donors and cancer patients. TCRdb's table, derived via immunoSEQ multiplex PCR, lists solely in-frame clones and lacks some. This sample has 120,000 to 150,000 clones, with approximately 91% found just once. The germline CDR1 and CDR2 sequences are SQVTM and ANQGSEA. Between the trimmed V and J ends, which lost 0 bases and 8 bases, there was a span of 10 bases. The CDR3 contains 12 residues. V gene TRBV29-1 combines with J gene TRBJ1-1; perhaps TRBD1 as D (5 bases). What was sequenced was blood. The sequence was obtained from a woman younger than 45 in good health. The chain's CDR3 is CSVEDPGREAFF. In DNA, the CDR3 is TGCAGCGTTGAAGATCCGGGACGCGAAGCTTTCTTT.